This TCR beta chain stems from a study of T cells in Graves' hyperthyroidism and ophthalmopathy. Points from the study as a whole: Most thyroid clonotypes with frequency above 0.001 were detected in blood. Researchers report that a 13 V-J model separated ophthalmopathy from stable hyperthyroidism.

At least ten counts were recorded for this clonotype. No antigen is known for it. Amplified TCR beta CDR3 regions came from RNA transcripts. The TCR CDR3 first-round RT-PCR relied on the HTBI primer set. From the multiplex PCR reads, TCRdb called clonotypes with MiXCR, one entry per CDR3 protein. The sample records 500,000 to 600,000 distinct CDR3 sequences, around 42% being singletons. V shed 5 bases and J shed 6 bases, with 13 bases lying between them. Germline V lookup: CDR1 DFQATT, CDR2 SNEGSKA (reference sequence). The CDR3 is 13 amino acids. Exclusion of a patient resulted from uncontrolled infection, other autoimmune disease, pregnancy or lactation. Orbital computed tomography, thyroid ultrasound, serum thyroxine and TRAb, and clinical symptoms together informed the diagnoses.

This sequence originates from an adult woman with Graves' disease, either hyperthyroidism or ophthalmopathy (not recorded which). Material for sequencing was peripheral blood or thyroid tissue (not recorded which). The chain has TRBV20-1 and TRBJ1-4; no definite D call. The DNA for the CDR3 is TGCAGTGCTGGGGTTTCGGTGGATGAAAAACTGTTTTTT. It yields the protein CSAGVSVDEKLFF.